This TCR beta chain appears in the sequencing data of a study of response to subunit inactivated influenza vaccine. Study-wide results and limits: The authors suggested that every seasonal influenza vaccination recruits few new T cells.

TCRdb recomputed calls from the RT-PCR reads with MiXCR, one row per CDR3 protein. Seen here are roughly 650,000 distinct CDR3 sequences, approximately 14% observed once, and the top ten hold roughly 11%. On this clonotype: Antigen: not known.

This TCR derives from a man in his fifties or sixties who received an inactivated influenza vaccine. This material consisted of PBMCs from blood, taken roughly 12 days after vaccination.

CDR3 bases: TGCGCCAGCAGCATGGGGACTCCAGGGTCGTCTGAAAAACTGTTTTTT. Its translation: CASSMGTPGSSEKLFF. This chain links TRBV5-1 with TRBJ1-4; a possible D gene is TRBD1 (5 bases). Germline CDR1 is SGHRS and CDR2 is YFSETQ. The ends were cut back, 4 bases at V and 7 bases at J, with 20 bases in the middle. The CDR3 is 16 amino acids.